A selection of T cell receptor beta chains follows, all from one sample in a study of blood T cell repertoires in COVID-19. This table comes from immunoSEQ multiplex PCR, and its TCRdb copy is limited to in-frame clones, with some not included. The sample shows some 170,000 clones, roughly 87% of them seen only once. The sample comprised peripheral blood. The source is a woman between 45 and 60 years old with acute or convalescent COVID-19. Both conserved end residues are part of each CDR3. The order of the fields is V gene, D gene, clone size, J gene, CDR3 protein, CDR3 DNA. The D gene is left open where the match is weak. Only some rows state a clone size, as once, few, many or a class for expanded clones.

TRBV3-1/TRBV3-2,.,.,TRBJ1-6,CASSQTYNSPLHF,TGTGCCAGCAGCCAAACTTATAATTCACCCCTCCACTTT
TRBV30,.,.,TRBJ2-5,CAWSSKMAGWTQYF,TGTGCCTGGAGTTCGAAGATGGCAGGGTGGACCCAGTACTTC
TRBV27,.,.,TRBJ2-7,CASSLRSGYEQYF,TGTGCCAGCAGCCTACGTAGCGGCTACGAGCAGTACTTC
TRBV9,TRBD1,.,TRBJ1-2,CASSPRQGAVVGYTF,TGTGCCAGCAGCCCAAGACAGGGGGCTGTAGTGGGCTACACCTTC
TRBV6-1,.,.,TRBJ2-1,CASSDRSKEGGQFF,TGTGCCAGCAGTGACAGGTCGAAAGAGGGTGGGCAGTTCTTC
TRBV3-1/TRBV3-2,TRBD1,.,TRBJ1-1,CASFLPDRVGIMNTEAFF,TGTGCCAGTTTCTTACCCGACAGGGTTGGGATCATGAACACTGAAGCTTTCTTT
TRBV19,TRBD1,many,TRBJ2-5,CASSWPGGVETQYF,TGTGCCAGTAGCTGGCCAGGGGGCGTGGAGACCCAGTACTTC
TRBV11-2,.,.,TRBJ1-3,CASSPLATAGNTIYF,TGTGCCAGCAGCCCCCTCGCAACAGCTGGAAACACCATATATTTT
TRBV6-5,TRBD1,.,TRBJ1-2,CASRKEQGAYGYTF,TGTGCCAGCAGGAAGGAACAGGGGGCATATGGCTACACCTTC
TRBV18,.,.,TRBJ2-4,CASSPSAGAKNIQYF,TGTGCCAGCTCACCATCCGCGGGGGCCAAAAACATTCAGTACTTC
TRBV2,TRBD1,.,TRBJ1-2,CASSPDRDYGYTF,TGTGCCAGCAGCCCCGACAGGGACTATGGCTACACCTTC
TRBV19,TRBD1,.,TRBJ2-5,CASSWDSGETQYF,TGTGCCAGTAGTTGGGACAGTGGGGAGACCCAGTACTTC
TRBV3-1/TRBV3-2,.,.,TRBJ1-1,CASSPRSTGDTEAFF,TGTGCCAGCAGCCCCCGAAGTACCGGGGACACTGAAGCTTTCTTT
TRBV2,TRBD1,.,TRBJ1-1,CASTQGAGTEAFF,TGTGCCAGCACACAGGGGGCTGGCACTGAAGCTTTCTTT
TRBV5-1,TRBD2,.,TRBJ2-5,CASSVPTSSQETQYF,TGCGCCAGCAGCGTCCCGACTAGCTCCCAGGAGACCCAGTACTTC
TRBV5-1,.,few,TRBJ2-2,CASSWGQHTGELFF,TGCGCCAGCAGCTGGGGACAACACACCGGGGAGCTGTTTTTT